This T cell receptor beta chain is drawn from a study of blood T cells in healthy people across ages. Peripheral blood was drawn, approximately 9.5 milliliters per donor. The second PCR ran about 6 to 12 cycles with a sample-barcoded 5' primer and J-beta primers. All cDNA molecules were each tagged by a template-switch adaptor with 12 random nucleotides. In TCRdb, the 5' RACE reads were re-called with MiXCR into one record per CDR3 protein. Among around 1.5 million distinct CDR3 sequences, 59% were seen once, and the ten largest hold approximately 7%. The CDR3 covers 14 residues. Trimming cost V 5 bases and J 6 bases; bases outside gene matches: 10. Germline loops: CDR1 SGHAT, CDR2 FQNNGV.

Source material: blood. The genes are TRBV11-2 and TRBJ2-7; the match to TRBD2 covers 7 bases. This TCR derives from a young man in good health. The CDR3 loop reads CASSLPGGGIEQYF. The CDR3 bases are TGTGCCAGCAGCCTCCCCGGCGGGGGTATCGAGCAGTACTTC.